A single sample is the source of the 27 T cell receptor beta chains below, sequenced in a study of blood T cell repertoires in COVID-19. Here immunoSEQ multiplex PCR was the method, and the copy in TCRdb shows in-frame clones only, minus some. The sample lists about 110,000 clones, about 87% occurring once. Material: peripheral blood. The receptors here all came from a woman aged 45-65 years with acute or convalescent COVID-19.

This clone was found a few times. The CDR3, as DNA: TGTGCCAGTACAGTACAGGGGAATCAGCCCCAGCATTTT. Its translation: CASTVQGNQPQHF. The J gene is TRBJ1-5, the V gene TRBV19, with TRBD1 identical over 7 bases. The ends lost 7 bases at V and 4 bases at J; junction bases unmatched: 4. Germline lookup yields CDR1 LNHDA and CDR2 SQIVND (reference sequence). This CDR3 spans 13 amino acids.

The chain employs TRBV7-9 and TRBJ2-1, with D tentatively TRBD2 (5 bases). Germline CDR1 SEHNR, CDR2 FQNEAQ (reference sequence). The length of the CDR3 is 14 residues. The germline V and J ends were trimmed by 5 bases and 15 bases, with 23 bases remaining between them. The CDR3 DNA sequence: TGTGCCAGCAGCCCTAGCCCTGGCAGTCCGAGAGCGTTCTTC. Its translation: CASSPSPGSPRAFF.

The chain recombines TRBV28 with TRBJ2-1; TRBD2 matches 7 bases. The V gene end was trimmed by 1 base and the J gene end by 0 bases; junction bases not matched to a gene: 3. The CDR3 has 16 residues. Germline loops: CDR1 MDHEN, CDR2 SYDVKM. CDR3 loop: CASSLLGGSSYNEQFF. CDR3 bases: TGTGCCAGCAGTTTATTAGGCGGGAGCTCCTACAATGAGCAGTTCTTC.

The chain employs TRBV5-4 and TRBJ2-7; TRBD2 matches at 7 bases. V trimming: 4 bases; J trimming: 7 bases; junction bases outside the gene matches: 8. The CDR3 runs 13 residues. Germline-derived CDR1 and CDR2 are SGHNT and YYREEE (reference sequence). CDR3 sequence: CASSLADVGEQYF. CDR3 nucleotide sequence: TGTGCCAGCAGCCTAGCGGACGTCGGGGAGCAGTACTTC.

The rearrangement joins TRBV2 to TRBJ1-4, with a tentative D call TRBD1 (5 bases). Deletions cut 5 bases from V and 0 bases from J, with 16 bases between. CDR1 is SNHLY and CDR2 is FYNNEI in the germline V gene. The CDR3 sequence is 17 residues long. The CDR3 bases are TGTGCCAGCAGTATCGGACACGGACGAGCAACTAATGAAAAACTGTTTTTT. Its protein is CASSIGHGRATNEKLFF.

V is TRBV29-1 and J is TRBJ1-4; D is ambiguous. CDR1 is SQVTM, CDR2 ANQGSEA, per germline. V dropped 5 bases and J dropped 6 bases, with 7 bases sitting between them. This CDR3 has 11 amino acids. CDR3 in DNA: TGCAGCGTTAGGAGGGATGAAAAACTGTTTTTT. This translates into CSVRRDEKLFF.

The gene calls are TRBV20-1 and TRBJ2-1; D possibly corresponds to TRBD2 (6 bases). V was pared by 3 bases and J by 3 bases, with 18 bases between. The CDR3 contains 16 residues. Germline CDR1 reads DFQATT; CDR2 reads SNEGSKA (reference sequence). Here the CDR3 DNA reads TGCAGTGCTAGTAATGTCGGGAGAGGGATCTACAATGAGCAGTTCTTC. Translated: CSASNVGRGIYNEQFF.

V and J are TRBV6-5 and TRBJ1-6, with D possibly matching TRBD1 (5 bases). The CDR3 is 14 residues long. The V gene's germline CDR1 is MNHEY and CDR2 SVGAGI. V was shortened by 6 bases and J by 8 bases, with 14 bases between the two germline ends. CDR3 sequence: CASRATGVYSPLHF. The CDR3 nucleotides read TGTGCCAGCAGAGCTACGGGGGTTTATTCACCCCTCCACTTT.

This clone was observed a single time. This sequence joins TRBV11-3 and TRBJ1-6; perhaps TRBD1 as D (5 bases). This CDR3 has 15 residues. V lost 3 bases and J 0 bases, leaving 6 bases between the germline ends. Germline-derived CDR1 and CDR2 are SGHNT and YENEEA. CDR3 region: CASSFDSSYNSPLHF. DNA for the CDR3: TGTGCCAGCAGCTTCGACAGCTCCTATAATTCACCCCTCCACTTT.

This sequence joins TRBV3-1 (or the pseudogene TRBV3-2) and TRBJ2-7; 14 bases align to TRBD2. Trimming removed 4 bases from V and 6 bases from J; junction bases left unmatched: 8. The CDR3 is 16 amino acids. In germline, CDR1 is LGHDT, CDR2 YNNKEL (reference sequence). The CDR3 sequence: CASSRSGTSGRSEQYF. The CDR3, as DNA: TGTGCCAGCAGCCGTTCCGGGACTAGCGGGAGAAGCGAGCAGTACTTC.

The chain links TRBV28 to TRBJ1-5, with 7 bases fitting TRBD1. J lost 4 bases, V lost 4 bases, and 4 bases had no gene match. CDR3 size: 14 residues. In germline, CDR1 is MDHEN, CDR2 SYDVKM. The CDR3 DNA sequence: TGTGCCAGCAGTTCACAGGGGAAAAATCAGCCCCAGCATTTT. Protein product: CASSSQGKNQPQHF.

The chain links TRBV10-3 to TRBJ1-2, with 8 bases that match TRBD1. With 6 bases clipped from V and 2 bases from J, the junction kept 8 bases outside the gene matches. Germline loops: CDR1 ENHRY, CDR2 SYGVKD. The CDR3 is 15 amino acids. For the CDR3, the DNA is TGTGCCATCAGCTCCCAGGGGGCGAGGAACTATGGCTACACCTTC. It encodes CAISSQGARNYGYTF.

This chain links TRBV28 with TRBJ1-5; D unclear. CDR3 length: 15 residues. V was cut by 2 bases and J by 0 bases, with 8 bases left in between. CDR1 and CDR2 from the germline V gene are MDHEN and SYDVKM. The CDR3: CASSLNTYSNQPQHF. CDR3 coding DNA: TGTGCCAGCAGTTTAAACACATATAGCAATCAGCCCCAGCATTTT.

V gene TRBV3-1 (or the pseudogene TRBV3-2) combines with J gene TRBJ1-2; D is undetermined. The germline gives CDR1 LGHDT, CDR2 YNNKEL (reference sequence). V gave up 4 bases and J gave up 3 bases, with 15 bases separating them. The CDR3 spans 15 residues. This CDR3 reads CASSPAGGGDYGYTF. As DNA, the CDR3 is TGTGCCAGCAGCCCTGCGGGTGGCGGTGACTATGGCTACACCTTC.

This CDR3 is CASSLWTGSDYGYTF. The DNA of the CDR3 is TGTGCCAGTAGTTTATGGACAGGTAGTGACTATGGCTACACCTTC. This sequence joins TRBV19 and TRBJ1-2; 7 bases are shared with TRBD1. The V gene's germline CDR1 is LNHDA and CDR2 SQIVND (reference sequence). J was trimmed by 3 bases and V by 5 bases; bases with no gene match: 9. CDR3 size: 15 residues.

J is TRBJ1-4 and V is TRBV27, with TRBD1 matching 8 bases. V lost 6 bases to trimming and J lost 4 bases; unmatched junction nucleotides: 1. There are 13 residues in the CDR3. Per the germline V gene, CDR1 is MNHEY and CDR2 is SMNVEV (reference sequence). The CDR3 nucleotides are TGTGCCAGCAGCAGGGGGCTTAATGAAAAACTGTTTTTT. Translation: CASSRGLNEKLFF.

The rearrangement uses TRBV5-1 and TRBJ1-6; D is ambiguous. There are 15 residues in the CDR3. V was pared by 0 bases and J by 8 bases, with 12 bases between. CDR1 is SGHRS and CDR2 is YFSETQ in the germline V gene. Here the CDR3 DNA reads TGCGCCAGCAGCTTGGCCAGTGGGCGGGATTCACCCCTCCACTTT. Translated, it gives CASSLASGRDSPLHF.

The chain joins TRBV19 to TRBJ2-3; a weak D match, TRBD2 (5 bases). This CDR3 has 15 amino acids. V lost 5 bases and J lost 2, with 14 bases in between. Germline V lookup: CDR1 LNHDA, CDR2 SQIVND (reference sequence). CDR3 residues: CASSDETGNTDTQYF. CDR3 nucleotide sequence: TGTGCCAGTAGTGATGAAACCGGGAACACAGATACGCAGTATTTT.

The V call is TRBV6-1, the J call TRBJ1-2; possibly TRBD1 for D (6 bases). Deletions cut 2 bases from V and 0 bases from J, with 16 bases between. The germline gives CDR1 MNHNS, CDR2 SASEGT. This CDR3 contains 17 residues. This chain's CDR3 is CASSERTDLNTNYGYTF. The DNA for the CDR3 is TGTGCCAGCAGTGAAAGGACAGACTTAAACACTAACTATGGCTACACCTTC.

The rearrangement joins TRBV6-5 to TRBJ1-5; tentative D call: TRBD1 (5 bases). Germline V gene lookup returns CDR1 MNHEY and CDR2 SVGAGI. Trimming left V 6 bases short and J 2 bases short, with 11 bases between. This CDR3 region has 14 residues. The CDR3 DNA sequence: TGTGCCAGCAGCTTCGACAGACGCAATCAGCCCCAGCATTTT. Translated, it gives CASSFDRRNQPQHF.

The chain joins TRBV11-2 to TRBJ2-7, with D possibly being TRBD1 (6 bases). Trimming took 3 bases from V and 4 from J, leaving 16 bases between them. Per the germline V gene, CDR1 is SGHAT and CDR2 is FQNNGV. The CDR3 sequence is 15 residues long. DNA for the CDR3: TGTGCCAGCAGCTTCCCCAGGGACAATCCTTACGAGCAGTACTTC. The encoded protein is CASSFPRDNPYEQYF. The complete variable domain, with remaining parts taken from reference TRBV11-2 and TRBJ2-7, reads EAGVAQSPRYKIIEKRQSVAFWCNPISGHATLYWYQQILGQGPKLLIQFQNNGVVDDSQLPKDRFSAERLKGVDSTLKIQPAKLEDSAVYLCASSFPRDNPYEQYFGPGTRLTVT.

This rearrangement joins TRBV7-9 to TRBJ2-6; tentative D call: TRBD1 (6 bases). V shed 5 bases and J shed 2 bases, with 13 bases lying between them. This CDR3 contains 16 residues. The germline V gene encodes CDR1 SEHNR and CDR2 FQNEAQ (reference sequence). The CDR3 DNA reads TGTGCCAGCAGCCAAAATGAGGGGGCTGGGGCCAACGTCCTGACTTTC. Encoded protein: CASSQNEGAGANVLTF.

This chain uses TRBV7-8 with TRBJ2-5; 7 bases align to TRBD1. With 7 bases clipped from V and 10 bases from J, the junction kept 15 bases outside the gene matches. This CDR3 region has 14 residues. Germline CDR1 reads SGHVS; CDR2 reads FQNEAQ. This chain's CDR3 is CASTQGTLFEDQYF. CDR3 in DNA: TGTGCCAGCACACAGGGGACCCTTTTTGAGGACCAGTACTTC.

The V call is TRBV21-1, the J call TRBJ2-3; the table's D call TRBD2 went unverified against the DNA. TRBV21-1 is a pseudogene. The CDR3 is made up of 17 amino acids. CDR3 bases: TGTGCCAGTCTAAAGGCCCCAGCGGGGGTACTGGTAGATACGCAGTATTTT. Protein product: CASLKAPAGVLVDTQYF.

The V call is TRBV30, the J call TRBJ2-3, with D hard to call. Trimming took 4 bases from V and 5 from J, leaving 7 bases between them. The germline V gene has CDR1 GTSNPN and CDR2 SVGIG (reference sequence). This CDR3 contains 11 residues. In DNA, the CDR3 is TGTGCCTGGAATAATCGAGATACGCAGTATTTT. Amino acid sequence: CAWNNRDTQYF.

The chain has TRBV5-1 and TRBJ2-7, with 10 bases identical to TRBD1. The germline V gene encodes CDR1 SGHRS and CDR2 YFSETQ. Trimming removed 3 bases from V and 4 bases from J; junction bases left unmatched: 4. The CDR3 consists of 14 residues. CDR3 loop: CASSWGQGRYEQYF. The CDR3 region has the DNA TGCGCCAGCAGCTGGGGACAGGGGAGATACGAGCAGTACTTC. The whole variable domain, filled in from reference TRBV5-1 and TRBJ2-7, reads KAGVTQTPRYLIKTRGQQVTLSCSPISGHRSVSWYQQTPGQGLQFLFEYFSETQRNKGNFPGRFSGRQFSNSRSEMNVSTLELGDSALYLCASSWGQGRYEQYFGPGTRLTVT.

The gene calls are TRBV5-6 and TRBJ2-5; 7 positions match TRBD1. CDR3 length equals 14 residues. Per germline, CDR1 SGHDT and CDR2 YYEEEE. V was pared by 6 bases and J by 4 bases, with 9 bases of the junction left unmatched. The CDR3 loop is CASIRTGYVETQYF. For the CDR3, the DNA is TGTGCCAGCATCAGGACAGGATACGTAGAGACCCAGTACTTC.